The clone carrying this T cell receptor beta chain was detected once. The CDR3 extends over 16 amino acids. The germline gives CDR1 SGHDT, CDR2 YYEEEE. V shed 1 base, J shed 2 bases, and the junction held 3 bases outside the gene matches. TCRdb's copy holds only in-frame clones and misses some; the assay was immunoSEQ multiplex PCR. The sample lists 150,000 to 200,000 clones; about 86% were seen once. The sample comes from a study of control samples from healthy donors and cancer patients. The origin of this receptor is a man younger than 30 in good health. Input material: blood. The rearrangement joins TRBV5-6 to TRBJ2-3; TRBD2 matches 11 bases. The DNA for the CDR3 is TGTGCCAGCAGCTTGCTTAGCGGGGGGGACACAGATACGCAGTATTTT. Translated: CASSLLSGGDTDTQYF.